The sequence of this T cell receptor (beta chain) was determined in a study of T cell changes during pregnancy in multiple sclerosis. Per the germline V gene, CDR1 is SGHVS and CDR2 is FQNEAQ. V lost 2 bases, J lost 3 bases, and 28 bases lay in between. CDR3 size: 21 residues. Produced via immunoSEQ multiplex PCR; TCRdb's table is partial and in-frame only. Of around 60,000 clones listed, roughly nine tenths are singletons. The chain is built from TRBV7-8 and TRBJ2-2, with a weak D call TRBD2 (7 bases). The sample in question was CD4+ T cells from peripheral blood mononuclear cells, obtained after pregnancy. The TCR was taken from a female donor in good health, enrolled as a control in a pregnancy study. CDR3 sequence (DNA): TGTGCCAGCAGCTTAAGTCGTTTTGGGCAGGGGAGGGCGTCGGACACCGGGGAGCTGTTTTTT. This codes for CASSLSRFGQGRASDTGELFF. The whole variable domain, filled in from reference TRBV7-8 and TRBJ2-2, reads GAGVSQSPRYKVAKRGQDVALRCDPISGHVSLFWYQQALGQGPEFLTYFQNEAQLDKSGLPSDRFFAERPEGSVSTLKIQRTQQEDSAVYLCASSLSRFGQGRASDTGELFFGEGSRLTVL.